Below, 29 T cell receptor beta chains from the same sample are listed, as sequenced in a study of human T cells and chemical hapten exposure. TCRdb reanalysed the RACE reads using MiXCR and keeps one entry per CDR3 protein. The table lists around 250,000 distinct CDR3 sequences, approximately 8.4% of them singletons, with 2% to 2.5% in the top ten. Time point: pre-sensitization, week 0. This sample's treatment: therapeutic diphenylcyclopropenone sensitization with weekly scalp DPC. The sequenced sample was whole blood, obtained in connection with sensitization to the hapten diphenylcyclopropenone (DPC). These receptors were collected from a woman between 40 and 55 years old with alopecia areata. Some clones in this sample may be carry-over from other donors' samples.

The rearrangement uses TRBV6-5 and TRBJ2-7; 9 nucleotides match TRBD1. The V gene end was trimmed by 0 bases and the J gene end by 7 bases; junction bases not matched to a gene: 7. Germline V gene data show CDR1 as MNHEY and CDR2 as SVGAGI. The CDR3 extends over 15 amino acids. The CDR3 here is CASSYSGQGSREQYF. In DNA, the CDR3 is TGTGCCAGCAGTTACTCGGGACAGGGTTCGAGGGAGCAGTACTTC.

This clonotype occurred many times. The chain joins TRBV18 to TRBJ1-2; no reliable D call. The ends were cut back, 4 bases at V and 5 bases at J, with 17 bases in the middle. The CDR3 contains 15 residues. Germline-derived CDR1 and CDR2 are KGHSH and LQKENI. The CDR3 loop reads CASSLRGRADYGYTF. The CDR3 DNA reads TGTGCCAGCTCACTACGGGGTAGGGCGGATTATGGCTACACCTTC.

The V and J genes are TRBV6-2 or TRBV6-3 and TRBJ2-7, with unresolved D. The CDR3 has 16 residues. The V end was cut by 5 bases, the J end by 0 bases, with 17 bases between. Germline CDR1 MNHEY, CDR2 SVGEGT. The CDR3 DNA sequence: TGTGCCAGCAGTGACCTCCCCGGGCGCACCTCCTACGAGCAGTACTTC. As protein: CASSDLPGRTSYEQYF.

The J gene is TRBJ2-1, the V gene TRBV6-2 or TRBV6-3, with D unresolved. Between the trimmed V and J ends, which lost 0 bases and 5 bases, there was a span of 5 bases. Germline CDR1 MNHEY, CDR2 SVGEGT. This CDR3 has 13 residues. CDR3 amino acids: CASSYSRNNEQFF. In DNA form, the CDR3 reads TGTGCCAGCAGTTACTCCAGGAACAATGAGCAGTTCTTC.

This clonotype was observed many times. The chain couples TRBV29-1 to TRBJ2-5; 14 bases match TRBD2. V shed 6 bases, J shed 4 bases, and the junction held 7 bases outside the gene matches. This CDR3 spans 15 amino acids. Germline CDR1 is SQVTM and CDR2 is ANQGSEA. For the CDR3, the DNA is TGCAGCGTCGGACTTGGACTAGCGGGAGGAGAGACCCAGTACTTC. This encodes CSVGLGLAGGETQYF.

The V call is TRBV28, the J call TRBJ2-7, with 8 bases lining up with TRBD1. V lost 7 bases to trimming and J lost 2 bases; unmatched junction nucleotides: 7. There are 14 residues in the CDR3. The germline V gene has CDR1 MDHEN and CDR2 SYDVKM. The CDR3 bases are TGTGCCAGCACCAGCCTACAGGGGGCCTACGAGCAGTACTTC. This encodes CASTSLQGAYEQYF.

The chain couples TRBV2 to TRBJ1-2, with 7 bases identical to TRBD1. This CDR3 has 14 residues. V lost 6 bases to trimming and J lost 4 bases; unmatched junction nucleotides: 8. Germline V gene data show CDR1 as SNHLY and CDR2 as FYNNEI. CDR3 region: CASSSQGRSYGYTF. The CDR3 DNA is TGTGCCAGCAGCTCACAGGGGCGTTCCTATGGCTACACCTTC.

In regard to this clonotype: Germline and junction disagree at one end, which may indicate a read error. The chain joins TRBV10-3 to TRBJ2-5; 7 bases match TRBD1. Germline CDR1 and CDR2: ENHRY and SYGVKD. The CDR3 has 13 amino acids. The CDR3 here is CAISTGDQETQYF. DNA of the CDR3: TGTGCCATCAGTACAGGGGACCAGGAGACCCAGTACTTC.

In its sample, this clonotype was seen many times. CDR3 in DNA: TGTGCCAGCGTAAAGGGAGACTATGGCTACACCTTC. Its protein product is CASVKGDYGYTF. V gene TRBV2 combines with J gene TRBJ1-2; D is unclear. The V and J ends lost 8 bases and 3 bases respectively, with 10 bases between them. This CDR3 has 12 residues. CDR1 and CDR2 from the germline V gene are SNHLY and FYNNEI.

Regarding this clonotype: Its ends do not fully match the called genes, so a read error is possible. The chain employs TRBV20-1 and TRBJ1-2; tentatively, D is TRBD1 (6 bases). Germline V gene sequence: CDR1 DFQATT, CDR2 SNEGSKA (reference sequence). The CDR3 is 13 amino acids. CDR3 region: CSARAQGLLDSSF. The CDR3 nucleotides are TGCAGTGCTAGAGCCCAGGGGTTGTTGGATTCTTCCTTC.

There are a few counts of this clonotype. This chain joins TRBV28 and TRBJ1-4; D gene uncertain. The CDR3 is made up of 16 amino acids. Germline V gene sequence: CDR1 MDHEN, CDR2 SYDVKM. V dropped 4 bases and J dropped 0 bases, with 12 bases sitting between them. In nucleotides, the CDR3 is TGTGCCAGCAGTTCCCCTCAAACTGCAACTAATGAAAAACTGTTTTTT. Translation: CASSSPQTATNEKLFF.

The V and J genes are TRBV29-1 and TRBJ2-5; D unclear. Germline loops: CDR1 SQVTM, CDR2 ANQGSEA. The CDR3 runs to 12 residues. V dropped 6 bases and J dropped 3 bases, with 11 bases sitting between them. The CDR3 region has the DNA TGCAGCGTCGAACCTGGGGAAGAGACCCAGTACTTC. It encodes CSVEPGEETQYF. Variable domain in full (rest from reference TRBV29-1 and TRBJ2-5): SAVISQKPSRDICQRGTSLTIQCQVDSQVTMMFWYRQQPGQSLTLIATANQGSEATYESGFVIDKFPISRPNLTFSTLTVSNMSPEDSSIYLCSVEPGEETQYFGPGTRLLVL.

The V gene is TRBV5-1, the J gene TRBJ2-7; 7 bases fit TRBD2. With 0 bases clipped from V and 3 bases from J, the junction kept 3 bases outside the gene matches. CDR3 length: 14 amino acids. Per germline, CDR1 SGHRS and CDR2 YFSETQ. The CDR3 DNA sequence: TGCGCCAGCAGCTTGGAGACTAGCAACTACGAGCAGTACTTC. Amino acid sequence: CASSLETSNYEQYF.

The CDR3 region has the DNA TGTGCCAGCAGCGTAGGACGGGCAGTCTTCACCGGGGAGCTGTTTTTT. It encodes CASSVGRAVFTGELFF. This chain joins TRBV9 and TRBJ2-2; no reliable D call. V lost 0 bases to trimming and J lost 4 bases, with 13 bases between them. CDR1 and CDR2 from the germline V gene are SGDLS and YYNGEE. This CDR3 region has 16 residues.

A few counts support this clonotype. At one end the junction does not follow the germline gene, possibly because of a read error. The chain employs TRBV7-9 and TRBJ2-7, with D perhaps matching TRBD2 (6 bases). The CDR3 is made up of 12 amino acids. Per germline, CDR1 SEHNR and CDR2 FQNEAQ (reference sequence). The CDR3 here is CASSRDSDEQYF. In nucleotides, the CDR3 is TGTGCCAGCAGCCGGGACTCCGACGAGCAGTACTTC.

This clonotype has a handful of counts. V is TRBV27 and J is TRBJ1-1; D is unresolved. CDR3 length equals 14 residues. In germline, CDR1 is MNHEY, CDR2 SMNVEV (reference sequence). Trimming removed 4 bases at V and 2 bases at J, with 11 bases between. CDR3 sequence (DNA): TGTGCCAGCAGTTCAAACACCGACAACACTGAAGCTTTCTTT. Translation: CASSSNTDNTEAFF.

The chain recombines TRBV2 with TRBJ2-3; D is ambiguous. CDR3 length: 13 residues. Per the germline V gene, CDR1 is SNHLY and CDR2 is FYNNEI. V shed 6 bases and J shed 1 base, with 8 bases lying between them. The CDR3 loop reads CASREYGTDTQYF. CDR3 nucleotide sequence: TGTGCCAGCAGGGAGTACGGCACAGATACGCAGTATTTT.

The V call is TRBV12-3 or TRBV12-4, the J call TRBJ1-5, with 8 nucleotides matching TRBD1. V shed 5 bases, J shed 1 base, and the junction held 4 bases outside the gene matches. There are 15 residues in the CDR3. This chain's CDR3 is CASSQTGASNQPQHF. CDR3 sequence (DNA): TGTGCCAGCAGTCAGACAGGGGCCAGCAATCAGCCCCAGCATTTT.

This clonotype was counted many times. The CDR3 DNA is TGTGCCAGCAGCCAAACCGTGCAAGAGACCCAGTACTTC. Its translation is CASSQTVQETQYF. This chain joins TRBV3-1 and TRBJ2-5; D unresolved. The CDR3 loop spans 13 amino acids. Germline V CDR1 and CDR2: LGHDT, YNNKEL (reference sequence). V lost 2 bases to trimming and J lost 2 bases, with 6 bases between them.

This clonotype appeared many times. V and J are TRBV6-2 or TRBV6-3 and TRBJ2-1, with TRBD2 identical over 7 bases. The CDR3 loop spans 17 amino acids. With V trimmed by 2 bases and J by 9 bases, 16 bases remained unmatched. CDR1 and CDR2 (germline): MNHEY, SVGEGT. In DNA, the CDR3 is TGTGCCAGCAGTTACCCTCTTGGTAGCGGGCAGAGAGGTGAGCAGTTCTTC. As protein: CASSYPLGSGQRGEQFF.

The chain carries TRBV27 and TRBJ2-3; 10 bases align to TRBD2. The CDR3 covers 20 residues. The germline CDR1 and CDR2 sequences are MNHEY and SMNVEV (reference sequence). The V gene end was trimmed by 3 bases and the J gene end by 4 bases; junction bases not matched to a gene: 19. This chain's CDR3 is CASSFSSPSYSGRWADTQYF. In DNA form, the CDR3 reads TGTGCCAGCAGTTTTTCCAGTCCGTCATATAGCGGGAGGTGGGCAGATACGCAGTATTTT.

This clonotype was seen a handful of times. The V and J genes are TRBV10-3 and TRBJ1-1, with a weak D call TRBD1 (5 bases). V dropped 3 bases and J dropped 4 bases, with 18 bases sitting between them. Germline V gene sequence: CDR1 ENHRY, CDR2 SYGVKD. CDR3 length: 16 residues. As DNA, the CDR3 is TGTGCCATCAGTGATTCTGAGGGGAGGCAGGTCACTGAAGCTTTCTTT. Its translation is CAISDSEGRQVTEAFF.

This clonotype showed up just a few times. The V call is TRBV20-1, the J call TRBJ2-7; 7 bases map to TRBD1. CDR1 is DFQATT, CDR2 SNEGSKA, per germline (reference sequence). CDR3 length: 15 residues. J was trimmed by 6 bases and V by 1 base; bases with no gene match: 12. CDR3 coding DNA: TGCAGTGCTAGAGTTCCGACAGGGCGCTTGAGCGAGCAGTACTTC. Its protein is CSARVPTGRLSEQYF.

This rearrangement joins TRBV6-5 to TRBJ2-2; no clear D gene. The CDR3 runs to 15 residues. The V and J ends lost 5 bases and 6 bases respectively, with 16 bases between them. Per the germline V gene, CDR1 is MNHEY and CDR2 is SVGAGI. The CDR3 protein is CASSPSNTVAGELFF. The CDR3 bases are TGTGCCAGCAGTCCCTCCAATACGGTAGCCGGGGAGCTGTTTTTT.

V and J are TRBV28 and TRBJ2-5, with 8 bases aligning to TRBD2. The CDR3 is made up of 16 amino acids. Trimming took 5 bases from V and 5 from J; bases not matched to a gene: 13. CDR1 is MDHEN and CDR2 is SYDVKM in the germline V gene. The CDR3: CASSPGPGGAKETQYF. In nucleotides, the CDR3 is TGTGCCAGCAGTCCAGGCCCCGGGGGGGCGAAGGAGACCCAGTACTTC.

The V gene is TRBV18, the J gene TRBJ1-5, with 8 bases lining up with TRBD1. V lost 5 bases and J lost 2; bases outside the gene matches: 5. There are 15 residues in the CDR3. Germline CDR1 and CDR2: KGHSH and LQKENI. For the CDR3, the DNA is TGTGCCAGCTCAAGAGACAGGGGTGGCAATCAGCCCCAGCATTTT. Translated, it gives CASSRDRGGNQPQHF.

This clonotype has only a few counts. The chain uses TRBV6-5 and TRBJ2-7; D gene ambiguous. The CDR3 extends over 13 amino acids. Trimming left V 5 bases short and J 5 bases short, with 13 bases between. From germline, CDR1 is MNHEY and CDR2 SVGAGI. The CDR3 is CASSRAGIHEQYF. In nucleotides, the CDR3 is TGTGCCAGCAGTAGGGCAGGAATCCACGAGCAGTACTTC.

The sample holds many counts of this clonotype. The V call is TRBV28, the J call TRBJ2-7; tentatively, D is TRBD1 (6 bases). Germline lookup yields CDR1 MDHEN and CDR2 SYDVKM. Trimming left V 2 bases short and J 2 bases short, with 16 bases between. The CDR3 is 16 amino acids. The CDR3 protein is CASSLPQNRVPYEQYF. Here the CDR3 DNA reads TGTGCCAGCAGTTTACCCCAAAACAGGGTCCCCTACGAGCAGTACTTC.

The chain recombines TRBV27 with TRBJ2-3; the match to TRBD1 covers 7 bases. Per germline, CDR1 MNHEY and CDR2 SMNVEV (reference sequence). The CDR3 is 12 residues long. Unmatched junction bases numbered 9, after V lost 4 bases and J lost 14 bases. CDR3 coding DNA: TGTGCCAGCAGTTCCACCGGGACAGTGGGGTATTTT. Its protein is CASSSTGTVGYF.